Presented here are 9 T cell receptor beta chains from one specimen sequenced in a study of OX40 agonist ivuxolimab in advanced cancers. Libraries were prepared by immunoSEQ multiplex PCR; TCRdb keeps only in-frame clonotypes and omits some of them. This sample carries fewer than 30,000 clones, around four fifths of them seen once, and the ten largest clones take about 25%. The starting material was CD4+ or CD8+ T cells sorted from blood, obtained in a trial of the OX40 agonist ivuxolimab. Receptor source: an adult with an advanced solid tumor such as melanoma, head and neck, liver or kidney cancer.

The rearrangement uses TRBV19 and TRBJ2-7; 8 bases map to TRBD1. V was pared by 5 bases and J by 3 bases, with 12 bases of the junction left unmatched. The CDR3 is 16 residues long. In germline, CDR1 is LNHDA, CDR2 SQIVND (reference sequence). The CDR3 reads CASSEGGQGSSYEQYF. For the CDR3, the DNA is TGTGCCAGTAGTGAGGGAGGACAGGGAAGCAGCTACGAGCAGTACTTC.

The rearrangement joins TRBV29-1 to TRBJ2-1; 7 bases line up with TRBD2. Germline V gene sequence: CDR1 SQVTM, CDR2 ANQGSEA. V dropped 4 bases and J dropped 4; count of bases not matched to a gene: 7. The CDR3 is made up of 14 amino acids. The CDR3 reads CSVAGGGGYNEQFF. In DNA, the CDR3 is TGCAGCGTTGCGGGCGGGGGAGGTTACAATGAGCAGTTCTTC.

The CDR3, as DNA: TGTGCCAGTAGTCCCCGCGTAGGGTTGAATCAGCCCCAGCATTTT. Its protein is CASSPRVGLNQPQHF. V and J are TRBV19 and TRBJ1-5; D call uncertain. Germline loops: CDR1 LNHDA, CDR2 SQIVND (reference sequence). This CDR3 contains 15 residues. V gave up 5 bases and J gave up 4 bases, with 15 bases separating them. Supplemented by reference TRBV19 and TRBJ1-5, the full variable domain reads DGGITQSPKYLFRKEGQNVTLSCEQNLNHDAMYWYRQDPGQGLRLIYYSQIVNDFQKGDIAEGYSVSREKKESFPLTVTSAQKNPTAFYLCASSPRVGLNQPQHFGDGTRLSIL.

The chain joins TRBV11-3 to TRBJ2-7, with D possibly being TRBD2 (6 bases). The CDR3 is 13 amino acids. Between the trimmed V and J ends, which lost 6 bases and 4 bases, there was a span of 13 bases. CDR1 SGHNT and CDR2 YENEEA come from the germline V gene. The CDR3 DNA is TGTGCCAGCAGTCCACGGGAGTCGTACGAGCAGTACTTC. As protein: CASSPRESYEQYF.

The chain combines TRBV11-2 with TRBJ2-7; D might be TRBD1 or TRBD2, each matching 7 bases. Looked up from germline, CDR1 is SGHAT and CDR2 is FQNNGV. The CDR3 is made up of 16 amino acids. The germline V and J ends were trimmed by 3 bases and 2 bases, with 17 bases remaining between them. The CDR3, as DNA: TGTGCCAGCAGCTTGCTTTCAGGGGGAGGGACCTACGAGCAGTACTTC. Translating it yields CASSLLSGGGTYEQYF.

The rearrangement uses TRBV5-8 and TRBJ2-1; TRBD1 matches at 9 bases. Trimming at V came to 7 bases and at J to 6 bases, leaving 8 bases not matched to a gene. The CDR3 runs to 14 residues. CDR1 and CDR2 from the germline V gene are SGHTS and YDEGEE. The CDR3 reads CASCPGTGFNEQFF. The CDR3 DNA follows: TGTGCCAGCTGCCCCGGGACAGGGTTCAATGAGCAGTTCTTC.

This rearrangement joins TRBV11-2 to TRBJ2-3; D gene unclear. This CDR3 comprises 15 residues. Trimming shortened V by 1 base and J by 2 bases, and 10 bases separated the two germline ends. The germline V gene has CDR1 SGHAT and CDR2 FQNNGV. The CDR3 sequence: CASSLVSSYTDTQYF. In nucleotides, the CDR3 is TGTGCCAGCAGCTTAGTTTCGTCCTACACAGATACGCAGTATTTT.

As DNA, the CDR3 is TGTGCCAGCAGTTTAAAGACAGGGGCGACACCGAACACCGGGGAGCTGTTTTTT. Encoded protein: CASSLKTGATPNTGELFF. The rearrangement uses TRBV27 and TRBJ2-2, with TRBD1 matching 8 bases. The J segment lost 0 bases and the V segment lost 2 bases, leaving 8 bases of the junction unmatched. The germline gives CDR1 MNHEY, CDR2 SMNVEV (reference sequence). The CDR3 length is 18 residues.

The CDR3 loop is CASSPDSQETQYF. In DNA form, the CDR3 reads TGTGCCAGCAGCCCTGACAGTCAAGAGACCCAGTACTTC. The chain links TRBV27 to TRBJ2-5, with TRBD1 as a possible D gene (5 bases). Between the trimmed V and J ends, which lost 6 bases and 2 bases, there was a span of 10 bases. This CDR3 has 13 residues. Germline V CDR1 and CDR2: MNHEY, SMNVEV (reference sequence).